The 2 T cell receptor beta chains below all came from one sample that was sequenced in a study of T cells after yellow fever vaccination (dated by TCRdb to about 2019). The treatment or condition label, read with the paper, signifies: live attenuated yellow fever vaccine strain. The library was made by 5' RACE. Data came from an Illumina HiSeq 2500. The raw public data were reprocessed by TCRdb itself: fastp quality trimming at Q25, MiXCR clonotype calling, in-frame beta chains only. CDR3 protein duplicates are merged, each entry listing the most common genes and DNA. The table for this sample lists some 500,000 distinct CDR3 sequences; roughly 14% of them were counted only once. The ten most abundant clones make up about an eighth of the sample. The sequences come from PBMCs, collected on the day of the yellow fever booster vaccination. These receptors were taken from a man aged 25 to 40 who received the YFV17D yellow fever vaccine.

The chain carries TRBV7-2 and TRBJ2-1; TRBD2 is a possible D gene (5 bases). V was trimmed by 5 bases and J by 10 bases, leaving 12 bases between them. From germline, CDR1 is SGHTA and CDR2 FQGNSA. The CDR3 contains 12 residues. The CDR3: CASSPGVAEQFF. The CDR3 DNA follows: TGTGCCAGCAGCCCCGGGGTAGCAGAGCAGTTCTTC.

This clonotype showed up many times. The chain links TRBV10-3 to TRBJ2-3, with 8 positions matching TRBD2. This CDR3 has 18 residues. Germline assignment: CDR1 ENHRY and CDR2 SYGVKD. Trimming cost V 6 bases and J 3 bases; bases outside gene matches: 17. This CDR3 is CAISPGIASGSETDTQYF. DNA for the CDR3: TGTGCCATCAGCCCAGGAATAGCCAGCGGGAGTGAAACAGATACGCAGTATTTT.